A single sample gave rise to the 18 T cell receptor beta chains below, sequenced in a study of CD8+CD57+ T cells in acquired aplastic anemia. Genomic DNA, the template, was used for profiling of the TCR beta VDJ and CDR3. TCRdb redid the calling of the reads with MiXCR, one entry per CDR3 protein. The table has around 200,000 distinct CDR3 sequences, 65% seen once. Patients chosen for sequencing had CD8+CD57+ cells that had expanded, as shown by flow cytometry. Sequenced sample: sorted CD4+, CD8+, or CD8+CD57+ T cells (not recorded which) from PBMCs. The receptor set was obtained from a human donor with aplastic anemia.

V usage is TRBV7-9 and J usage is TRBJ1-5; D perhaps matches TRBD1 (5 bases). The CDR3 is made up of 15 amino acids. CDR1 is SEHNR and CDR2 is FQNEAQ in the germline V gene (reference sequence). The ends were cut back, 6 bases at V and 5 bases at J, with 17 bases in the middle. In DNA, the CDR3 is TGTGCCAGCAGTGCTCCGGGACGGGAGGATCAGCCCCAGCATTTT. Encoded protein: CASSAPGREDQPQHF.

V is TRBV7-3 and J is TRBJ2-7; the D gene is possibly TRBD1 (7 bases). CDR3 length: 15 amino acids. The germline V gene encodes CDR1 SGHTA and CDR2 FQGTGA. Trimming left V 5 bases short and J 3 bases short, with 17 bases between. The CDR3 region is CASSPGGGRIYEQYF. The CDR3, as DNA: TGTGCCAGCAGCCCCGGAGGGGGCAGGATCTACGAGCAGTACTTC.

J is TRBJ2-3 and V is TRBV10-3, with 10 bases aligning to TRBD2. The length of the CDR3 is 16 residues. CDR1 is ENHRY and CDR2 is SYGVKD in the germline V gene. Trimming took 2 bases from V and 0 from J; bases not matched to a gene: 2. CDR3 loop: CAISESGGASTDTQYF. CDR3 DNA: TGTGCCATCAGTGAGAGCGGGGGGGCGAGCACAGATACGCAGTATTTT.

This clonotype was found a few times. This chain joins TRBV20-1 and TRBJ1-1; D remains unclear. The germline CDR1 and CDR2 sequences are DFQATT and SNEGSKA (reference sequence). Trimming stripped 0 bases from V and 10 bases from J, with 15 bases between. This CDR3 comprises 13 residues. CDR3 nucleotides: TGCAGTGCTAGAGAGTCAGCGGTGCTCGGAGCTTTCTTT. Its translation: CSARESAVLGAFF.

The V gene is TRBV20-1, the J gene TRBJ2-2; D is undetermined. Trimming left V 1 base short and J 2 bases short, with 5 bases between. Germline CDR1 DFQATT, CDR2 SNEGSKA (reference sequence). The CDR3 is 13 amino acids. The CDR3 DNA follows: TGCAGTGCTAGAGGATTTAACACCGGGGAGCTGTTTTTT. Amino acids: CSARGFNTGELFF.

The sample holds a few counts of this clonotype. The chain's CDR3 is CSARPGNEQFF. As DNA, the CDR3 is TGCAGTGCCCGCCCGGGTAATGAGCAGTTCTTC. The rearrangement uses TRBV20-1 and TRBJ2-1; D unclear. Trimming removed 6 bases at V and 7 bases at J, with 10 bases between. CDR3 length: 11 amino acids. Germline CDR1 is DFQATT and CDR2 is SNEGSKA (reference sequence).

This clonotype was counted a single time. As DNA, the CDR3 is TGCGCCAGCAGCTTGGCCCGGCTAGCGGGGACCGGGGAGCTGTTTTTT. This translates into CASSLARLAGTGELFF. The V call is TRBV5-1, the J call TRBJ2-2; 9 nucleotides line up with TRBD2. Trimming removed 0 bases from V and 5 bases from J; junction bases left unmatched: 5. From germline, CDR1 is SGHRS and CDR2 YFSETQ. This CDR3 is 16 amino acids long.

The CDR3 loop reads CASNGFFNQPQHF. The CDR3 DNA is TGTGCCAGTAACGGATTTTTTAATCAGCCCCAGCATTTT. This chain connects TRBV19 to TRBJ1-5; no clear D. The CDR3 consists of 13 residues. Trimming removed 7 bases from V and 4 bases from J, with 11 bases in between. The germline V gene has CDR1 LNHDA and CDR2 SQIVND (reference sequence).

V gene TRBV7-6 combines with J gene TRBJ1-5; a weak D match, TRBD1 (6 bases). The CDR3 has 15 residues. Germline CDR1 reads SGHVS; CDR2 reads FNYEAQ. V was shortened by 5 bases and J by 3 bases, with 14 bases between the two germline ends. This CDR3 is CASSLMTGLNQPQHF. For the CDR3, the DNA is TGTGCCAGCAGCCTGATGACAGGCCTCAATCAGCCCCAGCATTTT.

V is TRBV9 and J is TRBJ1-1; D unresolved. The CDR3 is 12 residues long. Germline V CDR1 and CDR2: SGDLS, YYNGEE. Between the trimmed V and J ends, which lost 3 bases and 4 bases, there was a span of 7 bases. The CDR3 nucleotides are TGTGCCAGCAGCGGGTTGGGCACTGAAGCTTTCTTT. It is translated as CASSGLGTEAFF.

This clonotype has only a few counts. This chain uses TRBV10-1 with TRBJ2-1; D remains ambiguous. The germline V gene has CDR1 WNHNN and CDR2 SYGVQD (reference sequence). V lost 0 bases and J lost 8, with 8 bases in between. CDR3 length equals 13 residues. In nucleotides, the CDR3 is TGCGCCAGCAGTGAGTCTACGGGCGATGAGCAGTTCTTC. Residues: CASSESTGDEQFF.

V is TRBV7-9 and J is TRBJ2-1, with D perhaps TRBD2 (5 bases). CDR3 length equals 12 residues. The germline V gene has CDR1 SEHNR and CDR2 FQNEAQ (reference sequence). V was shortened by 1 base and J by 10 bases, with 8 bases between the two germline ends. CDR3 sequence (DNA): TGTGCCAGCAGCTTAGTTGGCGGGGAGCAGTTCTTC. It encodes CASSLVGGEQFF.

J is TRBJ2-3 and V is TRBV20-1, with 8 bases aligning to TRBD2. This CDR3 comprises 14 residues. CDR1 and CDR2 from the germline V gene are DFQATT and SNEGSKA (reference sequence). V gave up 6 bases and J gave up 3 bases; unmatched junction bases: 8. The DNA of the CDR3 is TGCAGTGCCGGGGGGGGGCGTAGTACAGATACGCAGTATTTT. It is translated as CSAGGGRSTDTQYF.

Only a few counts were recorded for this clonotype. The chain combines TRBV7-9 with TRBJ2-5; D is tentatively TRBD1 or TRBD2 (5 bases each). CDR1 is SEHNR and CDR2 is FQNEAQ in the germline V gene (reference sequence). Trimming removed 5 bases from V and 5 bases from J, with 9 bases in between. The CDR3 loop spans 12 amino acids. The CDR3 sequence is CASSRDGETQYF. The CDR3 coding sequence is TGTGCCAGCAGCCGGGACGGGGAGACCCAGTACTTC.

The rearrangement links TRBV12-3 or TRBV12-4 to TRBJ2-1; 10 bases are shared with TRBD2. The V segment lost 0 bases and the J segment 6 bases; nucleotides outside the gene matches: 5. The CDR3 has 16 amino acids. As DNA, the CDR3 is TGTGCCAGCAGTTTAGCGCTAGCGGGGGCCCCCAATGAGCAGTTCTTC. Its translation is CASSLALAGAPNEQFF.

This chain connects TRBV20-1 to TRBJ1-4; D is possibly TRBD1 (5 bases). The CDR3 runs to 15 residues. Germline CDR1 reads DFQATT; CDR2 reads SNEGSKA (reference sequence). V was trimmed by 2 bases and J by 7 bases, leaving 17 bases between them. In nucleotides, the CDR3 is TGCAGTGCTAGACGTACCCCCGGGACGGGTGAAAAACTGTTTTTT. It is translated as CSARRTPGTGEKLFF.

CDR3 protein: CSAREADTPDTQYF. The CDR3 DNA is TGCAGTGCTAGAGAAGCAGATACCCCAGATACGCAGTATTTT. The chain employs TRBV20-1 and TRBJ2-3; D is uncertain. The CDR3 runs 14 residues. Germline lookup yields CDR1 DFQATT and CDR2 SNEGSKA (reference sequence). V lost 0 bases and J 4 bases, leaving 11 bases between the germline ends.

This chain joins TRBV28 and TRBJ2-3; no reliable D call. The CDR3 runs to 14 residues. From germline, CDR1 is MDHEN and CDR2 SYDVKM. V dropped 10 bases and J dropped 2 bases, with 16 bases sitting between them. The chain's CDR3 is CATNTPVYTDTQYF. The CDR3 coding sequence is TGTGCCACCAACACCCCGGTCTACACAGATACGCAGTATTTT.